Following are 6 T cell receptor beta chains from one sample sequenced in a study of early T cells in non-severe SARS-CoV-2 infection. TCRdb reprocessed the 5' RACE reads with MiXCR, giving one entry per CDR3 protein. The sample yields some 49,000 distinct CDR3 sequences, roughly 12% seen once. The sequenced sample consisted of whole blood. These receptors originate from an adult who was a healthcare worker with PCR-confirmed SARS-CoV-2 infection or an uninfected control (not recorded which).

V is TRBV29-1 and J is TRBJ1-1; tentatively, D is TRBD1 (6 bases). Germline V gene data show CDR1 as SQVTM and CDR2 as ANQGSEA. Trimming removed 6 bases at V and 4 bases at J, with 15 bases between. This CDR3 comprises 13 residues. The CDR3: CSVHRVLGTEAFF. The CDR3 DNA is TGCAGCGTCCACAGGGTTCTGGGCACTGAAGCTTTCTTT.

This sequence joins TRBV6-1 and TRBJ1-1; D is ambiguous. The V end was cut by 2 bases, the J end by 2 bases, with 9 bases between. The CDR3 loop spans 14 amino acids. Germline V gene data show CDR1 as MNHNS and CDR2 as SASEGT. Here the CDR3 DNA reads TGTGCCAGCAGTGAATACGAAGGAAACACTGAAGCTTTCTTT. This encodes CASSEYEGNTEAFF.

In its sample, this clonotype was seen a few times. The V and J genes are TRBV12-3 or TRBV12-4 and TRBJ1-2; 10 bases agree with TRBD1. The CDR3 totals 14 residues. Losses at the gene ends were 1 base for V and 8 bases for J; bases not matched to a gene: 4. CDR3 region: CASSLEATGGGYTF. The CDR3 DNA reads as TGTGCCAGCAGTTTAGAGGCGACAGGGGGCGGCTACACCTTC.

The sample holds a few counts of this clonotype. The chain has TRBV24-1 and TRBJ2-3; weak D call: TRBD2 (7 bases). V was clipped by 3 bases and J by 6 bases, with 21 bases between them. This CDR3 comprises 17 residues. The germline V gene has CDR1 KGHDR and CDR2 SFDVKD. The CDR3 DNA sequence: TGTGCCACCAGTGATGGGGGGGCTCGGACTTCAGAGGATACGCAGTATTTT. This sequence encodes CATSDGGARTSEDTQYF.

In this sample, this clonotype turned up many times. The chain employs TRBV5-1 and TRBJ2-3, with unresolved D. CDR3 length equals 14 residues. V dropped 5 bases and J dropped 5 bases, with 15 bases sitting between them. Germline CDR1 SGHRS, CDR2 YFSETQ. CDR3 protein: CASSEYISKDTQYF. The CDR3 DNA sequence: TGCGCCAGCAGTGAGTACATATCCAAAGATACGCAGTATTTT.

This clonotype was recorded a few times. The V and J genes are TRBV29-1 and TRBJ2-7; 10 positions agree with TRBD2. The CDR3 has 17 residues. The germline CDR1 and CDR2 sequences are SQVTM and ANQGSEA. Trimming removed 4 bases from V and 2 bases from J; junction bases left unmatched: 14. CDR3 amino acids: CSVVGVKASGGAYEQYF. CDR3 DNA: TGCAGCGTTGTAGGTGTTAAAGCTAGCGGGGGCGCCTACGAGCAGTACTTC.